This T cell receptor beta chain was captured in a study of T cells in Graves' hyperthyroidism and ophthalmopathy. This clonotype occurred many times. What was amplified from RNA transcripts were TCR beta CDR3 regions. In the first-round RT-PCR of the TCR CDR3, the HTBI primer set was used. Each CDR3 protein gets one entry after TCRdb re-called the multiplex PCR reads with MiXCR. The sample contains about 200,000 distinct CDR3 sequences, roughly a sixth of which appear only once. The CDR3 contains 14 residues. Germline CDR1 is LGHDT and CDR2 is YNNKEL (reference sequence). V gave up 3 bases and J gave up 5 bases, with 13 bases separating them. Stable Graves' hyperthyroidism denoted no ophthalmopathy progression over 18 months.

The sequencing input was blood. The J gene is TRBJ1-1, the V gene TRBV3-1; D possibly corresponds to TRBD1 (5 bases). The receptor was derived from a woman between 45 and 60 years old with Graves' hyperthyroidism. The CDR3 DNA reads as TGTGCCAGCAGCCAGCAGGGTGCCCCTACTGAAGCTTTCTTT. Its protein product is CASSQQGAPTEAFF.